The 15 T cell receptor beta chains listed next were all sequenced from one sample in a study of monozygotic twins with inflammatory bowel disease. After re-calling the 5' RACE reads, TCRdb lists one entry per CDR3 protein, DNA absent. This sample carries under 350,000 distinct CDR3 sequences, with 5% to 6% going to the ten biggest clones. Sequences were obtained from blood. These receptors originate from a human donor with ulcerative colitis or Crohn's disease, or a healthy co-twin of an affected twin (not recorded which).

The chain links TRBV19 to TRBJ1-1; the D gene TCRdb calls, TRBD1, cannot be checked with no DNA. Per the germline V gene, CDR1 is LNHDA and CDR2 is SQIVND (reference sequence). The CDR3 totals 14 residues. The CDR3 loop reads CASKTGNSGTEAFF.

V and J are TRBV12-3 or TRBV12-4 and TRBJ1-5. The CDR3 contains 13 residues. The CDR3: CASSRIGNQPQHF.

V and J are TRBV20-1 and TRBJ2-7; TCRdb gives TRBD1 as the D gene, but with no DNA this cannot be confirmed. The CDR3 is 15 amino acids. Germline V CDR1 and CDR2: DFQATT, SNEGSKA (reference sequence). CDR3 sequence reads: CSATEGFRKGYEQYF.

This chain's CDR3 is CASSLGQISVETQYF. V and J are TRBV7-2 and TRBJ2-5. Looked up from germline, CDR1 is SGHTA and CDR2 is FQGNSA. This CDR3 contains 15 residues.

This rearrangement joins TRBV12-3 or TRBV12-4 to TRBJ2-1; TCRdb returns TRBD2, unconfirmable since there is no DNA. The CDR3 contains 15 residues. The CDR3 region is CASSLRLAGEGKQFF.

V gene TRBV4-2 combines with J gene TRBJ2-7; TCRdb selects TRBD2, and the lack of DNA leaves this call unchecked. The CDR3 extends over 20 amino acids. Germline V gene data show CDR1 as LGHNA and CDR2 as YNFKEQ. CDR3 residues: CASSPLSWTSGRAKDYEQYF.

The rearrangement uses TRBV20-1 and TRBJ2-1; lacking DNA, the TRBD1 call made by TCRdb goes unchecked. Per germline, CDR1 DFQATT and CDR2 SNEGSKA (reference sequence). The CDR3 covers 14 residues. CDR3 sequence: CSPQGTVLYNEQFF.

This rearrangement joins TRBV3-1 to TRBJ1-5; TCRdb outputs TRBD1, but without DNA this stays unchecked. Germline assignment: CDR1 LGHDT and CDR2 YNNKEL (reference sequence). The CDR3 has 14 residues. The CDR3 here is CASSLAGGLQPQHF.

V usage is TRBV6-5 and J usage is TRBJ1-6; TCRdb returns TRBD1, unconfirmable since there is no DNA. The CDR3 extends over 12 amino acids. Germline lookup yields CDR1 MNHEY and CDR2 SVGAGI. The CDR3 is CASSRGVSPLHF.

This sequence joins TRBV24-1 and TRBJ2-7; TCRdb lists TRBD2, though no DNA is available to test this call. Per the germline V gene, CDR1 is KGHDR and CDR2 is SFDVKD. This CDR3 comprises 13 residues. The CDR3 region is CATSEGGRHEQYF.

The chain combines TRBV7-8 with TRBJ2-7; TCRdb lists TRBD1, though no DNA is available to test this call. CDR1 is SGHVS, CDR2 FQNEAQ, per germline. CDR3 length: 15 amino acids. Here the CDR3 reads CASSLVLGQGREQYF. The entire variable domain, with the rest obtained from reference TRBV7-8 and TRBJ2-7, is as follows: GAGVSQSPRYKVAKRGQDVALRCDPISGHVSLFWYQQALGQGPEFLTYFQNEAQLDKSGLPSDRFFAERPEGSVSTLKIQRTQQEDSAVYLCASSLVLGQGREQYFGPGTRLTVT.

The chain recombines TRBV27 with TRBJ1-5; TCRdb calls TRBD1, which cannot be checked without DNA. The CDR3 is 15 residues long. The V gene's germline CDR1 is MNHEY and CDR2 SMNVEV (reference sequence). This CDR3 reads CASSSGAGFWQPQHF.

The chain is built from TRBV28 and TRBJ2-1. There are 15 residues in the CDR3. Germline V gene sequence: CDR1 MDHEN, CDR2 SYDVKM. The CDR3 sequence: CASKVTGVSYNEQFF.

The chain recombines TRBV25-1 with TRBJ2-7; TCRdb proposes TRBD1, but this gene call is untestable without DNA. Germline assignment: CDR1 MGHDK and CDR2 SYGVNS. The CDR3 runs 13 residues. CDR3: CASRRVGVNEQYF.

The J gene is TRBJ2-1, the V gene TRBV20-1; TCRdb lists TRBD2, though no DNA is available to test this call. The CDR3 has 17 amino acids. Germline V lookup: CDR1 DFQATT, CDR2 SNEGSKA (reference sequence). The CDR3 protein is CSARGPVAGVVYNEQFF.